This T cell receptor beta chain was observed in a study of technical replicates of blood from four donors. The V gene end was trimmed by 2 bases and the J gene end by 4 bases; junction bases not matched to a gene: 6. CDR3 length: 17 amino acids. Per the germline V gene, CDR1 is LGHNA and CDR2 is YNFKEQ. The table came from immunoSEQ multiplex PCR; TCRdb's copy has only in-frame clones and leaves some out. The table lists about 71,000 clones, around 87% of them singletons. V usage is TRBV4-2 and J usage is TRBJ2-3, with 13 bases lining up with TRBD2. This TCR was recovered from a human donor in good health. Some clones in this sample may be carry-over from other donors' samples. Source material: PBMCs. CDR3 bases: TGTGCCAGCAGCCAACAACTAGCGGGGGGGAGCGCAGATACGCAGTATTTT. Protein sequence: CASSQQLAGGSADTQYF.